This TCR beta chain was profiled in a study of cytotoxic CD8 clonotypes in ibrutinib-treated CLL. Study-wide results and limits: The study sampled sustained-remission and progressing patients at different times.

The protocol was immunoSEQ multiplex PCR, while the TCRdb copy is restricted to in-frame clones and leaves out a portion. Counted here are 110,000 to 150,000 clones, 60% to 85% occurring once; the ten biggest clones make up approximately 5.1%. This clone was counted ten times or more. Its antigen remains unidentified. The sequencing used PBMCs, collected after 24 months of ibrutinib treatment. The sequence came from a human donor with chronic lymphocytic leukemia.

In nucleotides, the CDR3 is TGTGCCAGCAGCCCCGTCCGGGGAAGCACAGATACGCAGTATTTT. It is translated as CASSPVRGSTDTQYF. The rearrangement uses TRBV5-6 and TRBJ2-3, with D possibly TRBD2 on 5 matching bases. Germline-derived CDR1 and CDR2 are SGHDT and YYEEEE. V lost 4 bases and J 0 bases, leaving 12 bases between the germline ends. CDR3 length equals 15 residues. Combining the CDR3 with reference TRBV5-6 and TRBJ2-3 gives the whole variable domain DAGVTQSPTHLIKTRGQQVTLRCSPKSGHDTVSWYQQALGQGPQFIFQYYEEEERQRGNFPDRFSGHQFPNYSSELNVNALLLGDSALYLCASSPVRGSTDTQYFGPGTRLTVL.